This T cell receptor (beta chain) was captured in a study of beta chain features in type 1 diabetes. About this clone: Its antigen is not known.

Reverse transcription of all isolated RNA meant that expressed TCRB transcripts were sequenced. Data came from immunoSEQ multiplex PCR; TCRdb stores just in-frame clones and leaves some out. The sample gives roughly 160,000 clones, around 8% of which show up once; about 0.9% is in the top ten. Findings and limits, study-wide: The study found moderately but significantly shorter TCRB CDR3s in all four CD4+ subsets of Type 1 diabetes patients.

V lost 6 bases, J lost 5 bases, and 10 bases stayed unmatched. CDR3 size: 15 residues. The germline CDR1 and CDR2 sequences are MDHEN and SYDVKM. Sequenced material: central memory CD4+ T cells from blood. The chain uses TRBV28 and TRBJ2-7; 10 positions agree with TRBD1. This clonotype was obtained from a woman aged 40 to 49 with type 1 diabetes. The CDR3: CASSPGQGPGNEQYF. The CDR3 DNA reads TGTGCCAGCAGCCCGGGACAGGGGCCTGGGAACGAGCAGTACTTC.